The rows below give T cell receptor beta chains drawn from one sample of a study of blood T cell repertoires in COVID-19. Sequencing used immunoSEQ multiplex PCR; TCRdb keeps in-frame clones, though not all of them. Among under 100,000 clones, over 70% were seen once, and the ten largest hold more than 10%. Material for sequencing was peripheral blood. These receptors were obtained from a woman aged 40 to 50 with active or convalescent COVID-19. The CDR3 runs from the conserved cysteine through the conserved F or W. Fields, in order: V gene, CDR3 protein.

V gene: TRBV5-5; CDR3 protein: CASSWDSQETQYF
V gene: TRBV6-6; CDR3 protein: CASTPRGKGPTEQYF
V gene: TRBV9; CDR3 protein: CASSDREISANYGYTF
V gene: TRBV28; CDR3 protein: CASTTGTGSYEQYF
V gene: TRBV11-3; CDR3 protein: CASSPRQGLGSEQFF
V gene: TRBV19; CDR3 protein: CASSIPRAQVNQPQHF
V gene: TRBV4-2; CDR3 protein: CASSQDGSGGVETQYF
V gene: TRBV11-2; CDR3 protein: CASSLGGVSLYEQYF
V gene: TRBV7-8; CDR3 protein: CASSPLLLDTETQYF
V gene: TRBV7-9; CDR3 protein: CASSRGSLADNEQFF
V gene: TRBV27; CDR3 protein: CASSLSVRGGAFF
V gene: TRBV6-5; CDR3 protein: CARWGGAWGQPQHF
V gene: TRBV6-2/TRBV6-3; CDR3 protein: CASSYRSASGRSYNEQFF
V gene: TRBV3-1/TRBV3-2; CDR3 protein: CASSLVGLGSTDTQYF
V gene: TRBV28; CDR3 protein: CASSKGTGGGYTF
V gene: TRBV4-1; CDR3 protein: CASSQDHSGLETQYF
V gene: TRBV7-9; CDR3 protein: CASSSTSGRANTGELFF
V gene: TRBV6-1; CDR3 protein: CASSEAGLPRGYGYTF
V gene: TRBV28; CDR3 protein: CASSLGGVGEKLFF
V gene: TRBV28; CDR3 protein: CASSLYTGTYEQYF
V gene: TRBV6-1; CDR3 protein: CASSEVPSGVQPQHF
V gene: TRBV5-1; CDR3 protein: CASSLGDRERDTQYF
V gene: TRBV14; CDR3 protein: CASSLLVNTGELFF
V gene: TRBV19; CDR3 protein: CASQDGAGGPYEQYF
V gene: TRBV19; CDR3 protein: CASSTGQGRAYGYTF
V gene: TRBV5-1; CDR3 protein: CASSLQISNGVSSYEQYF
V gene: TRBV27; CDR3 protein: CASRPDAPMVGGIRYEQYF
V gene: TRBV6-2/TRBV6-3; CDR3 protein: CASSPIAGARYEQYF
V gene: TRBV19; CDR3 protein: CASSIYAGTSERNEQFF
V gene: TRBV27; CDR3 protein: CASSLLDRDEQYF
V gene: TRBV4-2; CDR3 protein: CASSQLTGGPHTDTQYF
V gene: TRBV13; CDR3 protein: CASSPRRDRGETQYF
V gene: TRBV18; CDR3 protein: CASSPASGIPSGANVLTF
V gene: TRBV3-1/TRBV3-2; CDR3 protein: CASSSQRGGRNEQFF
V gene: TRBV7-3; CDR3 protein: CASSVLAGGANEQFF
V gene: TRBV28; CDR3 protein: CASSPGLSGYSGANVLTF
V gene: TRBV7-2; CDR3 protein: CASSLGLAETQFF
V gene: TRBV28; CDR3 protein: CASSFWRFTIEQYF
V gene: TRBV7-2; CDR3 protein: CASSFAGGGASTDTQYF
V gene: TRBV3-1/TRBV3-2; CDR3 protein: CASSQDSGIYNEQFF